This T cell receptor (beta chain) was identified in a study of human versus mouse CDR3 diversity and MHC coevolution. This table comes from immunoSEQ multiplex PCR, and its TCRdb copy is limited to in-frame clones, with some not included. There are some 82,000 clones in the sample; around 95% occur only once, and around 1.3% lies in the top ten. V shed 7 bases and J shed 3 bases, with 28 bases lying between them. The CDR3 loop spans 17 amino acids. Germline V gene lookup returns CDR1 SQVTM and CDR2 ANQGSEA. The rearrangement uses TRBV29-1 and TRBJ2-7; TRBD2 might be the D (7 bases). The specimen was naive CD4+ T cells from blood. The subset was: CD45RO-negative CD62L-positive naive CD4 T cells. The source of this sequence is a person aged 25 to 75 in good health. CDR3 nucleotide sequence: TGCAGCGGGACTGGACGACCTGGGAGGGGGGGGCTCTACGAGCAGTACTTC. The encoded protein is CSGTGRPGRGGLYEQYF.